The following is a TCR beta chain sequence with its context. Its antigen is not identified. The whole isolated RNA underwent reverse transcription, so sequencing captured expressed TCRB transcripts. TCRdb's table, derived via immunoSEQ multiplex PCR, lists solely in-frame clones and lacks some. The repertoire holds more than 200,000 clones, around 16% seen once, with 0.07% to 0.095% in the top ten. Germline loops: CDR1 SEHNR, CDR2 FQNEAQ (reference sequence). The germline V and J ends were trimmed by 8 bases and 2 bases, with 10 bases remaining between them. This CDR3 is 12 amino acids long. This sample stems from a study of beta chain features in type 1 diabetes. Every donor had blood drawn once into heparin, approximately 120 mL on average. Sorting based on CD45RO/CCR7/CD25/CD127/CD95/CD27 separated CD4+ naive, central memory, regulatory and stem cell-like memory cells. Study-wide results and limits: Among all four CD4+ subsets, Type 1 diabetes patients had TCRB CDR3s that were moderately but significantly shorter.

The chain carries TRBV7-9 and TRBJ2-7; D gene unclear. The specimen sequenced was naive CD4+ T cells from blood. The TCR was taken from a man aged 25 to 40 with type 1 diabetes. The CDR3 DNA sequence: TGTGCCAGCCGCTCCAGTCCCTACGAGCAGTACTTC. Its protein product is CASRSSPYEQYF.